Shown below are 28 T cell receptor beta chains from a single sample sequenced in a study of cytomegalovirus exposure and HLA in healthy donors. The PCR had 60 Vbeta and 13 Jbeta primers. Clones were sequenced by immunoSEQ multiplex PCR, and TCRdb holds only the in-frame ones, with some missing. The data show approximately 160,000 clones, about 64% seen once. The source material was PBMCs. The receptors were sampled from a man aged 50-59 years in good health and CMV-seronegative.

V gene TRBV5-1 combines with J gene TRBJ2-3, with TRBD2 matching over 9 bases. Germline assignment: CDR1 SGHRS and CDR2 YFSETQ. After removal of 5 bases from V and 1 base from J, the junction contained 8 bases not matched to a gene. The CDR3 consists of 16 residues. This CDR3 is CASSGRQRGGTDTQYF. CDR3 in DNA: TGCGCCAGCAGTGGACGCCAGCGGGGGGGCACAGATACGCAGTATTTT.

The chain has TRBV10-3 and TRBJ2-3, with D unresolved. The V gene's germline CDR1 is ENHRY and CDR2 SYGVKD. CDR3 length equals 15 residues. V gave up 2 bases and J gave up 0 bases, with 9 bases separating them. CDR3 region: CAISEPARSTDTQYF. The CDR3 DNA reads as TGTGCCATCAGTGAGCCTGCTAGGAGCACAGATACGCAGTATTTT.

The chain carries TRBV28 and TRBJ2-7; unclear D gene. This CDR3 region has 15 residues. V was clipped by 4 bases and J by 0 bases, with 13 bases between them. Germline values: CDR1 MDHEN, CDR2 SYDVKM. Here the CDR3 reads CASSWATTASYEQYF. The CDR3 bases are TGTGCCAGCAGTTGGGCTACGACGGCCTCCTACGAGCAGTACTTC.

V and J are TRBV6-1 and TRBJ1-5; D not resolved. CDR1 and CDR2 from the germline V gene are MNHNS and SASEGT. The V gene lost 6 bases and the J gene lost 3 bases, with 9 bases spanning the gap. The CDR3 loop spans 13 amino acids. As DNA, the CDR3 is TGTGCCAGCAGCCCAACAATCAATCAGCCCCAGCATTTT. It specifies CASSPTINQPQHF.

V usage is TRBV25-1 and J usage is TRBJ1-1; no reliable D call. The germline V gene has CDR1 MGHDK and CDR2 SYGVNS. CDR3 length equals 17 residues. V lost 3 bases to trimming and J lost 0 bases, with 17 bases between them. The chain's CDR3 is CASSDHPLTVMNTEAFF. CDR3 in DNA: TGTGCCAGCAGTGATCACCCTTTGACTGTCATGAACACTGAAGCTTTCTTT.

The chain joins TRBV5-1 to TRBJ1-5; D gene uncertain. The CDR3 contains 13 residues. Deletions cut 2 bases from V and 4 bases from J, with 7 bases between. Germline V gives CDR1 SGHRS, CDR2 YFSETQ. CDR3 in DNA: TGCGCCAGCAGCTTCGGGGAGAATCAGCCCCAGCATTTT. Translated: CASSFGENQPQHF.

The CDR3 DNA follows: TGTGCCAGCAGCTTGGGACAGGCACGCTACGAGCAGTACTTC. Translation gives CASSLGQARYEQYF. This chain connects TRBV7-2 to TRBJ2-7, with 8 bases matching TRBD1. V shed 3 bases and J 3 bases; nucleotides not matched to a gene: 4. Germline-derived CDR1 and CDR2 are SGHTA and FQGNSA. CDR3 length equals 14 residues.

The CDR3 nucleotides are TGTGCCAGCAGCTTGGCTGGGGGACAGCCGTACTTC. This sequence encodes CASSLAGGQPYF. This chain links TRBV5-4 with TRBJ2-7; TRBD1 aligns across 7 bases. The CDR3 length is 12 residues. The germline V gene has CDR1 SGHNT and CDR2 YYREEE (reference sequence). Losses at the gene ends were 0 bases for V and 12 bases for J; bases not matched to a gene: 6.

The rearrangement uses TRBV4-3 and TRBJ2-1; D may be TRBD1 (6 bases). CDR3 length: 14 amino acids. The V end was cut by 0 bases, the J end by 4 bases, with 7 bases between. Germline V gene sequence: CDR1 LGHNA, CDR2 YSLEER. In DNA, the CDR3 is TGCGCCAGCAGCCAAGACAGGGGATACAATGAGCAGTTCTTC. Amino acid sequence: CASSQDRGYNEQFF.

CDR3 DNA sequence: TGCGCCAGCAGCCAAGCCCGGGACAGGGTGATAAATGAGCAGTTCTTC. Translated: CASSQARDRVINEQFF. V gene TRBV4-1 combines with J gene TRBJ2-1; TRBD1 matches at 9 bases. J gave up 7 bases and V 1 base, and 8 bases lay outside the gene matches. There are 16 residues in the CDR3. The V gene's germline CDR1 is MGHRA and CDR2 YSYEKL.

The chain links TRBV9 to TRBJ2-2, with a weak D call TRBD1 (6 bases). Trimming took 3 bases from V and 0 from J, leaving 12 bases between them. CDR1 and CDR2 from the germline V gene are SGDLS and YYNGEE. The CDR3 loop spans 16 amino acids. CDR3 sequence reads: CASSAQGFANTGELFF. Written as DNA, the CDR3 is TGTGCCAGCAGCGCCCAGGGGTTCGCGAACACCGGGGAGCTGTTTTTT. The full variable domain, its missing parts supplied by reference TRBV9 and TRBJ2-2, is DSGVTQTPKHLITATGQRVTLRCSPRSGDLSVYWYQQSLDQGLQFLIQYYNGEERAKGNILERFSAQQFPDLHSELNLSSLELGDSALYFCASSAQGFANTGELFFGEGSRLTVL.

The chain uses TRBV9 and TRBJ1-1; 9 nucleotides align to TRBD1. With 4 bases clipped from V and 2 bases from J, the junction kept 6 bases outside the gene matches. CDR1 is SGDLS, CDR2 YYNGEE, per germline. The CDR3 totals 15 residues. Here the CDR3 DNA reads TGTGCCAGCAGCCCCAGGACAGGGGCCAACACTGAAGCTTTCTTT. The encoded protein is CASSPRTGANTEAFF. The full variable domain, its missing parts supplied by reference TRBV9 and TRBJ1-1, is DSGVTQTPKHLITATGQRVTLRCSPRSGDLSVYWYQQSLDQGLQFLIQYYNGEERAKGNILERFSAQQFPDLHSELNLSSLELGDSALYFCASSPRTGANTEAFFGQGTRLTVV.

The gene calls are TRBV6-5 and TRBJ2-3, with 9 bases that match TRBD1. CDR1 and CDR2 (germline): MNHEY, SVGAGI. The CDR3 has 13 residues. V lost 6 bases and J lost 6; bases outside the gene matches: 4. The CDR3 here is CASRGTGRDTQYF. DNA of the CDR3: TGTGCCAGCAGGGGGACAGGGCGCGATACGCAGTATTTT.

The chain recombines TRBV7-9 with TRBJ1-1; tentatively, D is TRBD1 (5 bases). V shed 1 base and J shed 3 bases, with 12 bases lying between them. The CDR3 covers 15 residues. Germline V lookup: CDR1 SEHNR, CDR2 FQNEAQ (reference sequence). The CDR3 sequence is CASSLVGGRDTEAFF. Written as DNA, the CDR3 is TGTGCCAGCAGCTTAGTGGGGGGGAGGGACACTGAAGCTTTCTTT.

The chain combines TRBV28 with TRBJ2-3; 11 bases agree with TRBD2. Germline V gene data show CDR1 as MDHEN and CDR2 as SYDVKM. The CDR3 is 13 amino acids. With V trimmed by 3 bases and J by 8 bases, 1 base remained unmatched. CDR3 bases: TGTGCCAGCAGTTTGGGGACTAGCGGTACGCAGTATTTT. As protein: CASSLGTSGTQYF.

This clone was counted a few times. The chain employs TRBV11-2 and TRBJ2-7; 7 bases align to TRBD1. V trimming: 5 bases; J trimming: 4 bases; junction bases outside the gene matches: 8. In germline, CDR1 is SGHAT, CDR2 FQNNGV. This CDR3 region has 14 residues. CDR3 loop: CASSPRQGRYEQYF. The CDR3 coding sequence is TGTGCCAGCAGCCCCCGACAGGGTCGGTACGAGCAGTACTTC.

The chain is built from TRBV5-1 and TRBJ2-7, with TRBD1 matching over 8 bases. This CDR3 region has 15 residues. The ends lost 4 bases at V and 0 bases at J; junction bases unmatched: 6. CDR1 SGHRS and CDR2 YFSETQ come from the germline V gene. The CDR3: CASSPRTGLSYEQYF. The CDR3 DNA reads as TGCGCCAGCAGCCCGCGGACAGGGCTCTCCTACGAGCAGTACTTC.

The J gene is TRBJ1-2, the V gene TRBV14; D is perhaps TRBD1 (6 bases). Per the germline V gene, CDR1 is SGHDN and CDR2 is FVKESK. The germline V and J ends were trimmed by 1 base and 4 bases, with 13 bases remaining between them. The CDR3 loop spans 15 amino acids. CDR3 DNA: TGTGCCAGCAGCCAAGCCGGACAGCCGCCCTATGGCTACACCTTC. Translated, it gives CASSQAGQPPYGYTF.

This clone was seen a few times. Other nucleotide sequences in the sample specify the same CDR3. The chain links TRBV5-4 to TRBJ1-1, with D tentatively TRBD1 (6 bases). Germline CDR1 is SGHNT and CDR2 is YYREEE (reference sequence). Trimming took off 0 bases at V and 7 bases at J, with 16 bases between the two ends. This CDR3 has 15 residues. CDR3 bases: TGTGCCAGCAGCTTGGAGTCAGGGGAATTGAATGAAGCTTTCTTT. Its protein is CASSLESGELNEAFF.

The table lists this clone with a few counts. For the CDR3, the DNA is TGTGCCAGCAGTTACTCGAACCAACAGCGCCTGGAGGGACTGTTTTTT. This translates into CASSYSNQQRLEGLFF. V and J are TRBV6-5 and TRBJ1-4; D not resolved. CDR1 is MNHEY and CDR2 is SVGAGI in the germline V gene. CDR3 length: 16 residues. Trimming stripped 0 bases from V and 13 bases from J, with 21 bases between.

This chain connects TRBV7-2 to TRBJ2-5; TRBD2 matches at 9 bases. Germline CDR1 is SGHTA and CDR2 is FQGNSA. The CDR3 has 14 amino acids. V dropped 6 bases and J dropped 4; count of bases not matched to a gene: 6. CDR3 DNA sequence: TGTGCCAGCAGGGCAGCGGGGGGATTAGAGACCCAGTACTTC. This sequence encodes CASRAAGGLETQYF.

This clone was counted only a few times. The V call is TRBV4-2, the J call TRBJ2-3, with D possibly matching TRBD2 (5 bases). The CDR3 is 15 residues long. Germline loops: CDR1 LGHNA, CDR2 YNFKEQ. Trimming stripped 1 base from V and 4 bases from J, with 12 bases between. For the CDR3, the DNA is TGTGCCAGCAGCCAAGGGAGGATTAGCCCAGATACGCAGTATTTT. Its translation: CASSQGRISPDTQYF.

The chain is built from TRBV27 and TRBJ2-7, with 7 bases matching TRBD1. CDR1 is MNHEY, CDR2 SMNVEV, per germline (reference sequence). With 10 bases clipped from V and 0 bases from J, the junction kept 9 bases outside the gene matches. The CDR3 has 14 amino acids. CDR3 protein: CATASTGISYEQYF. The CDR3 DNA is TGTGCCACCGCTTCGACAGGGATCTCCTACGAGCAGTACTTC.

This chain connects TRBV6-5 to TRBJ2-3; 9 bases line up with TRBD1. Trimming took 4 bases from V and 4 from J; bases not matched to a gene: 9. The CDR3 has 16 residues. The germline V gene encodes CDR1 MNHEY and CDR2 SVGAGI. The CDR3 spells CASSSEGQGFPDTQYF. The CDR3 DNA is TGTGCCAGCAGTTCTGAGGGACAGGGCTTCCCAGATACGCAGTATTTT.

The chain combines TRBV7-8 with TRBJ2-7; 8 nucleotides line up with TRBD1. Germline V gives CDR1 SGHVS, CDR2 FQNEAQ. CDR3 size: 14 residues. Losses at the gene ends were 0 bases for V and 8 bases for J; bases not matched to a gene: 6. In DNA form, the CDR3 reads TGTGCCAGCAGCTTAGCGGGGACAGGTAATCAGCAGTACTTC. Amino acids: CASSLAGTGNQQYF.

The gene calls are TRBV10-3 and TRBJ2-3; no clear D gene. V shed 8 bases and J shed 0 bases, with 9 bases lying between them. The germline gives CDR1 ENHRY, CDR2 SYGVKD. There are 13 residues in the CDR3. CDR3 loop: CAIRSGSTDTQYF. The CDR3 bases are TGTGCCATCCGGTCCGGGAGCACAGATACGCAGTATTTT.

The CDR3, as DNA: TGTGCCAGCAGGGAGATTACAGTGTTTGGAGGTGGCGGCGGCGAGCAGTACTTC. This codes for CASREITVFGGGGGEQYF. This chain uses TRBV2 with TRBJ2-7, with TRBD2 as a possible D gene (5 bases). Germline CDR1 SNHLY, CDR2 FYNNEI. Trimming left V 6 bases short and J 6 bases short, with 30 bases between. This CDR3 comprises 18 residues.

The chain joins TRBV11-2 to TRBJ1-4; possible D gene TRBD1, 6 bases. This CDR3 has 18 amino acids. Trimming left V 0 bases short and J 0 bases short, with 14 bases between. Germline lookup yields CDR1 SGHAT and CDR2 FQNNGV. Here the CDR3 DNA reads TGTGCCAGCAGCTTAGAAAGGGGGATAGAGGCAACTAATGAAAAACTGTTTTTT. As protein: CASSLERGIEATNEKLFF. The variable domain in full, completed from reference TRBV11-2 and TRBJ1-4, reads EAGVAQSPRYKIIEKRQSVAFWCNPISGHATLYWYQQILGQGPKLLIQFQNNGVVDDSQLPKDRFSAERLKGVDSTLKIQPAKLEDSAVYLCASSLERGIEATNEKLFFGSGTQLSVL.